This TCR beta chain was sequenced in a study of control samples from healthy donors and cancer patients. The ends lost 1 base at V and 5 bases at J; junction bases unmatched: 9. CDR1 and CDR2 from the germline V gene are SGHKS and YYEKEE (reference sequence). This CDR3 is 17 amino acids long. TCRdb keeps only in-frame clones here, not all; method: immunoSEQ multiplex PCR. Here the sample spans around 68,000 clones, 83% being singletons. The sample consisted of blood. This receptor was identified in a man in his sixties in good health. The chain uses TRBV5-5 and TRBJ2-3, with 11 bases fitting TRBD2. The CDR3 protein is CASSLRVAGGPVDTQYF. CDR3 DNA sequence: TGTGCCAGCAGCTTGAGGGTAGCGGGAGGGCCGGTAGATACGCAGTATTTT.